The T cell receptor (beta chain) described here comes from a study of cytomegalovirus exposure and HLA in healthy donors. Broader study findings: Most observed TCR sequences were rare, whereas some public TCRs were detected in many donors. Investigators reported 164 TCR beta chains as tied to cytomegalovirus. Among the CMV-associated chains, three were confirmed in vitro as specific for CMV antigens.

Trimming cost V 2 bases and J 3 bases; bases outside gene matches: 7. Germline V lookup: CDR1 SGHKS, CDR2 YYEKEE (reference sequence). CDR3 size: 15 residues. Sequenced by immunoSEQ multiplex PCR; TCRdb stores in-frame clones only, minus some. Of 210,000 or so clones in the sample, roughly 88% were seen once. In this sample, this clone turned up a few times. Its antigen remains unidentified. Sequencing was done on a sample of PBMCs. The rearrangement joins TRBV5-5 to TRBJ1-1; 7 bases align to TRBD1. The source of this sequence is a woman aged 18-35 years in good health and CMV-seronegative. The CDR3 reads CASSFSWGQYTEAFF. The CDR3 DNA is TGTGCCAGCAGCTTCTCCTGGGGACAGTACACTGAAGCTTTCTTT.